This TCR beta chain appears in the sequencing data of a study of immune evolution from preneoplasia to lung adenocarcinoma. The wider study: HLA loss of heterozygosity: roughly 6.6% AIS, about 15% MIA, approximately 35% ADC, none AAH.

The CDR3 runs to 16 residues. The germline gives CDR1 GTSNPN, CDR2 SVGIG (reference sequence). J lost 4 bases, V lost 0 bases, and 11 bases had no gene match. General study findings and limits: Normal lung had the highest top T cell clone frequencies. Clonality was highest in normal lung, lower in later-stage lesions apparently.

Details on this clone: Its antigen is still unknown.

The method was immunoSEQ multiplex PCR; TCRdb's version includes in-frame clones alone and lacks a portion of them. The sample comprises 9,000 to 13,000 clones, around 82% of which are singletons, and 1.7% rests with the top ten. Each case's diagnosis was confirmed by two pathologists on H&E. The sequence was collected from an older person with lung adenocarcinoma. The chain has TRBV30 and TRBJ1-2; TRBD1 aligns across 7 bases. The specimen sequenced was FFPE minimally invasive lung adenocarcinoma tissue. CDR3 loop: CAWSVRLGGASYGYTF. CDR3 bases: TGTGCCTGGAGTGTACGATTAGGGGGCGCATCCTATGGCTACACCTTC.